This T cell receptor beta chain was retrieved from a study of CD8 T cells in Susac syndrome. After extraction with the RNeasy kit, about 0.5 to 1 ug of the RNA was reverse transcribed using random hexamers. TCRdb called the immunoSEQ multiplex PCR reads again in MiXCR, with one record for every CDR3 protein. There are some 190,000 distinct CDR3 sequences in the sample; about 95% occur only once, and 0.085% to 0.13% lies in the top ten. This CDR3 region has 14 residues. The ends were cut back, 4 bases at V and 2 bases at J, with 9 bases in the middle. This clonotype was recorded a few times. The sample comprised CD4+ T cells from PBMCs. The J gene is TRBJ2-4, the V gene TRBV12-3 or TRBV12-4; D might be TRBD2 (5 bases). The source is a human donor in good health. The CDR3 protein is CASSSLATKNIQYF. CDR3 DNA sequence: TGTGCCAGCAGTTCCCTAGCAACCAAAAACATTCAGTACTTC.